This T cell receptor (beta chain) was documented in a study of blood T cell repertoires in COVID-19. The wider study: The analysed material was cDNA or gDNA that came from T cells, B-cell-depleted T cells, or PBMCs.

While infection was still active, Seattle patients were enrolled and then followed longitudinally. Germline V gene data show CDR1 as MGHDK and CDR2 as SYGVNS. Trimming took off 4 bases at V and 2 bases at J, with 10 bases between the two ends. The CDR3 runs 14 residues. Methods used by the authors: It was from reference gene primer amplification that nucleated cell counts were estimated. Profiling relied on immunoSEQ multiplex PCR, and the TCRdb table lists in-frame clones only, not all of them. The V and J calls and clone size come from that table; D and trimming were worked out from the DNA. The data show fewer than 350,000 clones, 90% seen once.

This chain connects TRBV25-1 to TRBJ2-3; D is perhaps TRBD2 (5 bases). The receptor's source is a woman in her twenties or thirties with COVID-19, enrolled during active disease. Material: peripheral blood. CDR3 sequence (DNA): TGTGCCAGCAGTGGGACTGGCTTCACAGATACGCAGTATTTT. Its translation: CASSGTGFTDTQYF.